The 26 T cell receptor beta chains reported below all come from one sample, sequenced in a study of blood T cell repertoires in COVID-19. TCRdb's table, derived via immunoSEQ multiplex PCR, lists solely in-frame clones and lacks some. Here the sample spans some 250,000 clones, around 80% being singletons. The specimen sequenced was peripheral blood. These receptor sequences come from a woman in her late teens or twenties with acute or convalescent COVID-19.

The table lists this clone with a count of one. The chain employs TRBV18 and TRBJ1-2; a weak D match, TRBD1 (6 bases). V dropped 4 bases and J dropped 8 bases, with 17 bases sitting between them. The CDR3 spans 14 residues. Germline V gene data show CDR1 as KGHSH and CDR2 as LQKENI. CDR3 sequence: CASSQTGPGEGYTF. DNA for the CDR3: TGTGCCAGCTCACAAACCGGGCCAGGGGAAGGCTACACCTTC.

Points on this clone: Other DNA variants within this sample encode the same CDR3. The chain employs TRBV30 and TRBJ1-1; no reliable D call. CDR1 is GTSNPN and CDR2 is SVGIG in the germline V gene (reference sequence). The V and J ends lost 3 bases and 0 bases respectively, with 11 bases between them. There are 14 residues in the CDR3. The CDR3 loop is CAWSRGQLNTEAFF. The CDR3 DNA reads as TGTGCCTGGAGCCGTGGGCAACTGAACACTGAAGCTTTCTTT. Drawing the rest from reference TRBV30 and TRBJ1-1, the complete variable domain is SQTIHQWPATLVQPVGSPLSLECTVEGTSNPNLYWYRQAAGRGLQLLFYSVGIGQISSEVPQNLSASRPQDRQFILSSKKLLLSDSGFYLCAWSRGQLNTEAFFGQGTRLTVV.

Details on this clone: Other nucleotide sequences in the sample specify the same CDR3. This chain links TRBV24-1 with TRBJ1-5, with 7 positions matching TRBD1. The CDR3 loop spans 15 amino acids. The germline CDR1 and CDR2 sequences are KGHDR and SFDVKD. The J segment lost 2 bases and the V segment lost 2 bases, leaving 2 bases of the junction unmatched. The CDR3 spells CATSDSGTGNQPQHF. CDR3 in DNA: TGTGCCACCAGTGATTCCGGGACAGGCAATCAGCCCCAGCATTTT.

J is TRBJ1-5 and V is TRBV27; D not certain. CDR1 is MNHEY and CDR2 is SMNVEV in the germline V gene (reference sequence). Trimming cost V 6 bases and J 3 bases, with 9 bases left between them. This CDR3 is 13 amino acids long. The CDR3 DNA follows: TGTGCCAGCAGATACCAGTACAATCAGCCCCAGCATTTT. Amino acids: CASRYQYNQPQHF.

The chain links TRBV14 to TRBJ2-1; 10 bases align to TRBD2. Germline CDR1 and CDR2: SGHDN and FVKESK. This CDR3 contains 16 residues. Trimming removed 4 bases from V and 6 bases from J; junction bases left unmatched: 9. The CDR3 region is CASSLTAGGPGNEQFF. The CDR3 DNA reads as TGTGCCAGCAGCCTCACAGCGGGAGGGCCAGGCAATGAGCAGTTCTTC.

In its sample, this clone was seen a few times. J is TRBJ1-5 and V is TRBV19, with TRBD1 as a possible D gene (5 bases). The CDR3 contains 14 residues. Trimming left V 4 bases short and J 7 bases short, with 14 bases between. Germline V CDR1 and CDR2: LNHDA, SQIVND (reference sequence). The CDR3 bases are TGTGCCAGTAGTACCGTACACGGGGGACAGCCCCAGCATTTT. Protein sequence: CASSTVHGGQPQHF.

The chain carries TRBV29-1 and TRBJ1-2; TRBD1 matches at 8 bases. Germline CDR1 reads SQVTM; CDR2 reads ANQGSEA. This CDR3 is built from 11 residues. V dropped 5 bases and J dropped 8; count of bases not matched to a gene: 4. CDR3 nucleotides: TGCAGCGTTTCAGGGGGCGACGGCTACACCTTC. Translating gives CSVSGGDGYTF.

The chain has TRBV5-1 and TRBJ1-3, with D unresolved. V shed 0 bases and J shed 4 bases, with 11 bases lying between them. Germline lookup yields CDR1 SGHRS and CDR2 YFSETQ. The CDR3 runs 15 residues. The chain's CDR3 is CASSLATGNGNTIYF. The CDR3 DNA reads as TGCGCCAGCAGCTTGGCCACCGGGAACGGAAACACCATATATTTT.

There are a few counts of this clone. This chain uses TRBV30 with TRBJ2-2; 7 bases agree with TRBD1. The CDR3 sequence is 15 residues long. J lost 0 bases, V lost 2 bases, and 3 bases had no gene match. Germline V gene sequence: CDR1 GTSNPN, CDR2 SVGIG (reference sequence). CDR3 sequence reads: CAWSQDRTNTGELFF. The CDR3, as DNA: TGTGCCTGGAGTCAGGACAGGACGAACACCGGGGAGCTGTTTTTT.

The chain combines TRBV28 with TRBJ1-1, with TRBD1 as a possible D gene (6 bases). CDR3 size: 14 residues. V was cut by 7 bases and J by 1 base, with 13 bases left in between. Germline lookup yields CDR1 MDHEN and CDR2 SYDVKM. The CDR3 sequence is CASTVGHWNTEAFF. DNA for the CDR3: TGTGCCAGCACCGTGGGACATTGGAACACTGAAGCTTTCTTT.

This clone appeared many times. The chain uses TRBV9 and TRBJ2-3; D gene unclear. V shed 0 bases and J shed 2 bases, with 10 bases lying between them. The CDR3 sequence is 15 residues long. Germline values: CDR1 SGDLS, CDR2 YYNGEE. CDR3 sequence reads: CASSVGGSSTDTQYF. The CDR3 DNA reads TGTGCCAGCAGCGTAGGCGGTAGCTCCACAGATACGCAGTATTTT.

This chain joins TRBV30 and TRBJ1-6; TRBD1 is a possible D gene (6 bases). Germline V gene data show CDR1 as GTSNPN and CDR2 as SVGIG (reference sequence). The ends were cut back, 0 bases at V and 9 bases at J, with 12 bases in the middle. This CDR3 region has 14 residues. For the CDR3, the DNA is TGTGCCTGGAGTGTCTTGGGGGCTCGTTCACCCCTCCACTTT. Its protein is CAWSVLGARSPLHF.

The genes are TRBV4-3 and TRBJ1-1, with TRBD1 matching 9 bases. The CDR3 totals 15 residues. From germline, CDR1 is LGHNA and CDR2 YSLEER. The trim removed 1 base at V and 4 bases at J, leaving 4 bases unmatched. The chain's CDR3 is CASSQAGTGTTEAFF. DNA for the CDR3: TGCGCCAGCAGCCAAGCTGGGACAGGGACCACTGAAGCTTTCTTT.

This rearrangement joins TRBV29-1 to TRBJ2-1; 9 bases agree with TRBD1. The length of the CDR3 is 15 residues. The V gene's germline CDR1 is SQVTM and CDR2 ANQGSEA. V shed 6 bases, J shed 4 bases, and the junction held 10 bases outside the gene matches. The CDR3 nucleotides are TGCAGCGTGTCACCGGGACAGGGAATTTACAATGAGCAGTTCTTC. Protein: CSVSPGQGIYNEQFF.

The chain recombines TRBV6-2 or TRBV6-3 with TRBJ2-5; 10 bases fit TRBD2. The CDR3 covers 18 residues. V lost 2 bases to trimming and J lost 4 bases; unmatched junction nucleotides: 13. The germline CDR1 and CDR2 sequences are MNHEY and SVGEGT. The CDR3 DNA reads as TGTGCCAGCAGTTACCCAGTCGGTCGACTAGCGGGTTTAGAGACCCAGTACTTC. Protein product: CASSYPVGRLAGLETQYF.

The chain joins TRBV5-6 to TRBJ2-7; D is perhaps TRBD1 (5 bases). The CDR3 contains 15 residues. Trimming stripped 0 bases from V and 3 bases from J, with 13 bases between. Germline V gene sequence: CDR1 SGHDT, CDR2 YYEEEE. The CDR3 protein is CASSLEGFYRYEQYF. CDR3 in DNA: TGTGCCAGCAGCTTGGAGGGGTTTTATCGCTACGAGCAGTACTTC.

This chain uses TRBV25-1 with TRBJ2-7, with TRBD1 as a possible D gene (5 bases). This CDR3 is built from 13 residues. V was trimmed by 6 bases and J by 3 bases, leaving 12 bases between them. Germline values: CDR1 MGHDK, CDR2 SYGVNS. The CDR3: CASRKRDSYEQYF. DNA for the CDR3: TGTGCCAGCAGAAAAAGAGACAGCTACGAGCAGTACTTC.

The chain carries TRBV27 and TRBJ1-2, with D tentatively TRBD1 (5 bases). The V and J ends lost 4 bases and 7 bases respectively, with 19 bases between them. CDR3 length equals 15 residues. CDR1 and CDR2 (germline): MNHEY, SMNVEV (reference sequence). The DNA for the CDR3 is TGTGCCAGCAGTTCGTTCGACAGAACCTTCAGTGGCTACACCTTC. Protein sequence: CASSSFDRTFSGYTF.

The chain couples TRBV15 to TRBJ2-7; D is unresolved. From germline, CDR1 is LNHNV and CDR2 YYDKDF (reference sequence). The CDR3 contains 13 residues. V lost 0 bases and J lost 2, with 5 bases in between. The CDR3 nucleotides are TGTGCCACCAGCAGAGATCCAGCCTACGAGCAGTACTTC. Residues: CATSRDPAYEQYF.

The V gene is TRBV28, the J gene TRBJ2-7; 13 bases align to TRBD2. Germline assignment: CDR1 MDHEN and CDR2 SYDVKM. This CDR3 is 15 amino acids long. V lost 5 bases and J lost 3; bases outside the gene matches: 4. The DNA of the CDR3 is TGTGCCAGCAGTCTGACTAGCGGGAGGTTCTACGAGCAGTACTTC. This gives the protein CASSLTSGRFYEQYF.

The J gene is TRBJ1-2, the V gene TRBV6-5; D possibly corresponds to TRBD1 (5 bases). The germline V gene has CDR1 MNHEY and CDR2 SVGAGI. The CDR3 runs to 12 residues. Trimming stripped 5 bases from V and 8 bases from J, with 12 bases between. The CDR3 DNA reads TGTGCCAGCAGTCTCCATGGGGCCGGCTACACCTTC. Amino acid sequence: CASSLHGAGYTF.

The chain couples TRBV5-1 to TRBJ2-7; perhaps TRBD2 as D (6 bases). The CDR3 has 16 amino acids. Germline values: CDR1 SGHRS, CDR2 YFSETQ. The V end lost 0 bases, the J end lost 1 base, and 14 bases lay between the germline ends. CDR3 nucleotides: TGCGCCAGCAGCTTGGGAAACCGGGGGTCTTCCTACGAGCAGTACTTC. It encodes CASSLGNRGSSYEQYF. Together with reference TRBV5-1 and TRBJ2-7, the CDR3 gives the full variable domain: KAGVTQTPRYLIKTRGQQVTLSCSPISGHRSVSWYQQTPGQGLQFLFEYFSETQRNKGNFPGRFSGRQFSNSRSEMNVSTLELGDSALYLCASSLGNRGSSYEQYFGPGTRLTVT.

V gene TRBV6-6 combines with J gene TRBJ1-5; a weak D match, TRBD1 (6 bases). The length of the CDR3 is 14 residues. The germline V gene encodes CDR1 MNHNY and CDR2 SVGAGI (reference sequence). Deletions cut 7 bases from V and 0 bases from J, with 10 bases between. CDR3 in DNA: TGTGCCAGCAACAGGGATTATAGCAATCAGCCCCAGCATTTT. Protein sequence: CASNRDYSNQPQHF.

This clone was seen only a few times. The V and J genes are TRBV28 and TRBJ1-4, with TRBD1 matching over 7 bases. This CDR3 is built from 15 residues. J was trimmed by 7 bases and V by 5 bases; bases with no gene match: 10. From germline, CDR1 is MDHEN and CDR2 SYDVKM. The CDR3 DNA reads TGTGCCAGCAGTCCAGAGACAGGGTTGATTGAAAAACTGTTTTTT. Translation: CASSPETGLIEKLFF.

This clone was seen only once. The chain uses TRBV2 and TRBJ2-2; the D gene is possibly TRBD2 (6 bases). The CDR3 contains 16 residues. The V gene lost 2 bases and the J gene lost 0 bases, with 10 bases spanning the gap. The germline gives CDR1 SNHLY, CDR2 FYNNEI. The CDR3 protein is CASSELANTNTGELFF. Written as DNA, the CDR3 is TGTGCCAGCAGTGAACTAGCGAACACGAACACCGGGGAGCTGTTTTTT.

This chain connects TRBV5-8 to TRBJ1-3, with D unresolved. The CDR3 extends over 14 amino acids. The germline V gene encodes CDR1 SGHTS and CDR2 YDEGEE. V was clipped by 2 bases and J by 2 bases, with 8 bases between them. The CDR3, as DNA: TGTGCCAGCAGCTTTGGAGTTACTGGAAACACCATATATTTT. Its protein product is CASSFGVTGNTIYF.